This TCR beta chain was sequenced during a study of graft-versus-host responses after intestinal transplantation. The data were produced by immunoSEQ multiplex PCR, yet TCRdb's version contains in-frame clones alone and is incomplete. The sample has tens of thousands of clones; 92% are singletons. Trimming cost V 4 bases and J 5 bases, with 25 bases left between them. The germline V gene encodes CDR1 MGHRA and CDR2 YSYEKL. The CDR3 has 18 residues. The TCR originated in a human patient who received an intestinal transplant, so some T cells may come from the graft donor. The sample in question was PBMCs, obtained about 37 weeks after intestinal transplant. This rearrangement joins TRBV4-1 to TRBJ2-3; perhaps TRBD2 as D (6 bases). CDR3 sequence: CASSPLGNEKAGRDTQYF. In DNA form, the CDR3 reads TGCGCCAGCAGCCCCCTAGGCAACGAAAAAGCGGGTCGAGATACGCAGTATTTT.